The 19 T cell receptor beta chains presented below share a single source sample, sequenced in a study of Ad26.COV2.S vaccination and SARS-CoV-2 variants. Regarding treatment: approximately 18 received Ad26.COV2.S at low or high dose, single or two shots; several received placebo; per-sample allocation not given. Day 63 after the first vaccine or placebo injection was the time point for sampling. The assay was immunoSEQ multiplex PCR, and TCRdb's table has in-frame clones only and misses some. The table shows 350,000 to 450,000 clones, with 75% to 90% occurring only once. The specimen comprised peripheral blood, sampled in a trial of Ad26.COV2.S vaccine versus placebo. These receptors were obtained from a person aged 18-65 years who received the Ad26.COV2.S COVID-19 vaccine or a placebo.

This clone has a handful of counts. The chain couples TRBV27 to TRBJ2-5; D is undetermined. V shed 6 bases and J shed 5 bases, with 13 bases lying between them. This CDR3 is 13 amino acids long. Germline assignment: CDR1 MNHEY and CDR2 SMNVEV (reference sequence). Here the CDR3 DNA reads TGTGCCAGCAGACCTTCGTATTGGGAGACCCAGTACTTC. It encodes CASRPSYWETQYF.

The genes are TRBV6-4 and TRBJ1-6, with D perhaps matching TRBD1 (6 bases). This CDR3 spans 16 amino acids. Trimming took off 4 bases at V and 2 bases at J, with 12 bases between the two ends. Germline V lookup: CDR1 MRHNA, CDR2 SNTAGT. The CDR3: CASSGRGAAYNSPLHF. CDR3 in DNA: TGTGCCAGCAGTGGCCGGGGGGCGGCCTATAATTCACCCCTCCACTTT.

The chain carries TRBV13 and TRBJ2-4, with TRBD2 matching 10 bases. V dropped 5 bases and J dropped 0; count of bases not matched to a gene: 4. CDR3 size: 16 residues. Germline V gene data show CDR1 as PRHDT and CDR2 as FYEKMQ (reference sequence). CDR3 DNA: TGTGCCAGCAGCCCCGGGACTAGCGAAGCCAAAAACATTCAGTACTTC. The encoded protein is CASSPGTSEAKNIQYF.

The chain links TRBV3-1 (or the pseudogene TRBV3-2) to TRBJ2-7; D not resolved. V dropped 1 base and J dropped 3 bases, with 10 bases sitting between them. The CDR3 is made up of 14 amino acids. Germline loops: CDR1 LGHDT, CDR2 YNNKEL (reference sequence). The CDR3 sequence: CASSQALNYYEQYF. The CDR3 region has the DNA TGTGCCAGCAGCCAAGCCCTAAATTACTACGAGCAGTACTTC.

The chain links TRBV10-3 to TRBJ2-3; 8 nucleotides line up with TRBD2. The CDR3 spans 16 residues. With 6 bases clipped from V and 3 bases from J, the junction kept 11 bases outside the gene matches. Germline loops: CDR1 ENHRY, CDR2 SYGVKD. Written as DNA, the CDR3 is TGTGCCATCAGCCCGGCCTGGGCTAGCGGGACAGATACGCAGTATTTT. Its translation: CAISPAWASGTDTQYF.

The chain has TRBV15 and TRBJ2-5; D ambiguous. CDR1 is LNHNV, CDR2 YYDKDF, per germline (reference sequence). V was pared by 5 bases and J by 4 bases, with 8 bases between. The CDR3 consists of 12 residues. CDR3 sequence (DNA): TGTGCCACCAGCCCCCGCGCAGAGACCCAGTACTTC. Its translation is CATSPRAETQYF.

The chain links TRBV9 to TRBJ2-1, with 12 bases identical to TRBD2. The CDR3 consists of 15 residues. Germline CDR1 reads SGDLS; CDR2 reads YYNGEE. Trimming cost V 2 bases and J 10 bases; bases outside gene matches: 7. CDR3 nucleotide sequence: TGTGCCAGCAGCGTGACTAGCGGGAGTCTGGAGGAGCAGTTCTTC. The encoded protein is CASSVTSGSLEEQFF. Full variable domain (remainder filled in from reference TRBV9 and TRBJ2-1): DSGVTQTPKHLITATGQRVTLRCSPRSGDLSVYWYQQSLDQGLQFLIQYYNGEERAKGNILERFSAQQFPDLHSELNLSSLELGDSALYFCASSVTSGSLEEQFFGPGTRLTVL.

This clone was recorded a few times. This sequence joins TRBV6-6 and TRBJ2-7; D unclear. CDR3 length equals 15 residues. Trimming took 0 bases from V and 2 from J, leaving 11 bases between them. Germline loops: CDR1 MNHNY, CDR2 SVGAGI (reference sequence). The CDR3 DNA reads TGTGCCAGCAGTTACTCACGAGACTGGACCTACGAGCAGTACTTC. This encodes CASSYSRDWTYEQYF.

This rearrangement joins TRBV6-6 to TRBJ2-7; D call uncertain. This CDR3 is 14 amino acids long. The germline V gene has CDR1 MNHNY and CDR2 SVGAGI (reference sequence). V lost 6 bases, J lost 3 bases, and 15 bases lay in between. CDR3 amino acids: CASRPSGLNYEQYF. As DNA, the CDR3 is TGTGCCAGCAGGCCAAGTGGATTGAACTACGAGCAGTACTTC.

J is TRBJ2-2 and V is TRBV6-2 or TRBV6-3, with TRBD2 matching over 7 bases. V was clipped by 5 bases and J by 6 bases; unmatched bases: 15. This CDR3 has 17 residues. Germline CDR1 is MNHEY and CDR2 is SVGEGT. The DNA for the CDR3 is TGTGCCAGCAGTCCCGCCCCGGGACTAAGACACTCCGGGGAGCTGTTTTTT. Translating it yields CASSPAPGLRHSGELFF.

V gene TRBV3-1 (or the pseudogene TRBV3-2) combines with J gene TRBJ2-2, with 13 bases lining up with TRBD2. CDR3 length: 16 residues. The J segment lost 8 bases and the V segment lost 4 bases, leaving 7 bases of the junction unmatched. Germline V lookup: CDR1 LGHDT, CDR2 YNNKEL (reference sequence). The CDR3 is CASSPLPGLAGGELFF. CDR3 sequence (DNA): TGTGCCAGCAGCCCCCTTCCGGGACTAGCGGGAGGGGAGCTGTTTTTT.

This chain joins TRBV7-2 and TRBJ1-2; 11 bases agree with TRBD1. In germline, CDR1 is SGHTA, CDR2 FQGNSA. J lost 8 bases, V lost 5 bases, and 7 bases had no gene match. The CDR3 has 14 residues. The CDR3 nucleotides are TGTGCCAGCAGCCAGGGACAGGGGGGACGAGGCTACACCTTC. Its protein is CASSQGQGGRGYTF. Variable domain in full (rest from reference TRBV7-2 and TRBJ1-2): GAGVSQSPSNKVTEKGKDVELRCDPISGHTALYWYRQSLGQGLEFLIYFQGNSAPDKSGLPSDRFSAERTGGSVSTLTIQRTQQEDSAVYLCASSQGQGGRGYTFGSGTRLTVV.

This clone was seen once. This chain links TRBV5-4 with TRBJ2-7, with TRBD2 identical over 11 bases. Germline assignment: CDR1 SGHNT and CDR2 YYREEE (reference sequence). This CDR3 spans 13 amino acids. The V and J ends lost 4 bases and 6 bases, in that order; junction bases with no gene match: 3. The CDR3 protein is CASSPLAGGEQYF. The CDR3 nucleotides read TGTGCCAGCAGCCCCCTAGCGGGAGGCGAGCAGTACTTC. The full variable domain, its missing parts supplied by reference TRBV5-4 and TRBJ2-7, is ETGVTQSPTHLIKTRGQQVTLRCSSQSGHNTVSWYQQALGQGPQFIFQYYREEENGRGNFPPRFSGLQFPNYSSELNVNALELDDSALYLCASSPLAGGEQYFGPGTRLTVT.

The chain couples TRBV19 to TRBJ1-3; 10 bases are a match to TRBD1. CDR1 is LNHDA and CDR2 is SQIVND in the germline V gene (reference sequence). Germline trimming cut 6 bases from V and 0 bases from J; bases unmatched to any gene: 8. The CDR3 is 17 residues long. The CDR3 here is CASSLRTGGISGNTIYF. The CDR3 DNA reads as TGTGCCAGTAGCCTCCGGACAGGGGGTATCTCTGGAAACACCATATATTTT.

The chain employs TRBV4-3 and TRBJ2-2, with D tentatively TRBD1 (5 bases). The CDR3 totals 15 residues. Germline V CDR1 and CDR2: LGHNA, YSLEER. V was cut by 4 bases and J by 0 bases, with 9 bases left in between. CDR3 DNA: TGCGCCAGCAGCCTTGACAGATCGAACACCGGGGAGCTGTTTTTT. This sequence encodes CASSLDRSNTGELFF.

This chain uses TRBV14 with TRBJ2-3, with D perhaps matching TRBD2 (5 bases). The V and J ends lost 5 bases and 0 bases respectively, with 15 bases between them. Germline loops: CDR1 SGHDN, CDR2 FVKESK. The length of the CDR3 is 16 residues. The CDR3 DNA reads TGTGCCAGCAGCAAAGTACGGGGTATTAGCACAGATACGCAGTATTTT. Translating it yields CASSKVRGISTDTQYF.

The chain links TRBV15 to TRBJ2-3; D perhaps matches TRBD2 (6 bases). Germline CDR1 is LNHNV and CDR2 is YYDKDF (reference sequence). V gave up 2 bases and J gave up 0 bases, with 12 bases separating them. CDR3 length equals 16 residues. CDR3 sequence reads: CATSRRRGLSTDTQYF. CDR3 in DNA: TGTGCCACCAGCAGAAGGAGGGGCCTTAGCACAGATACGCAGTATTTT.

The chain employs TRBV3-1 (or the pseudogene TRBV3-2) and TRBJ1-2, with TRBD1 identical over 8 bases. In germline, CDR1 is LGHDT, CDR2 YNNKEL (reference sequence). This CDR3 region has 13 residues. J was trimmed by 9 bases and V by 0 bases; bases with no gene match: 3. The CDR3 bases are TGTGCCAGCAGCCAAGATAGACAGGGGAGCTACACCTTC. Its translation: CASSQDRQGSYTF.

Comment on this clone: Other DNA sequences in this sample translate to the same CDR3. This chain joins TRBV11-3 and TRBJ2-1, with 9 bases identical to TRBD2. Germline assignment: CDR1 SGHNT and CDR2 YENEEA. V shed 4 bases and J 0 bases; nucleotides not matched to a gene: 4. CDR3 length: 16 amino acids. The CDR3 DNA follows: TGTGCCAGCAGCTCCCTAGCGGGGAGCTCCTACAATGAGCAGTTCTTC. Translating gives CASSSLAGSSYNEQFF.